The 21 T cell receptor beta chains reported below all come from one sample, sequenced in a study of T-cell reconstitution after alpha-beta-depleted transplantation in children. Preparing the TCRbeta library involved the use of unique molecular identifiers. In TCRdb, the PCR reads were re-called with MiXCR into one record per CDR3 protein. This repertoire shows hundreds of thousands of distinct CDR3 sequences, 10% found once; its top ten account for around 2%. The sequencing used PBMCs, collected before TCRalphabeta/CD19-depleted stem cell transplant. The receptors come from a child aged 2 to 15 with inherited bone marrow failure, due to receive a stem cell transplant.

The chain combines TRBV7-9 with TRBJ1-1, with unresolved D. The V and J ends lost 7 bases and 0 bases respectively, with 9 bases between them. Germline values: CDR1 SEHNR, CDR2 FQNEAQ (reference sequence). The CDR3 spans 13 residues. The CDR3 DNA reads as TGTGCCAGCAAACAGACCATGAACACTGAAGCTTTCTTT. This sequence encodes CASKQTMNTEAFF.

This clonotype was counted at least ten times. The chain combines TRBV20-1 with TRBJ2-7; TRBD2 might be the D (5 bases). The CDR3 loop spans 14 amino acids. Germline V gene sequence: CDR1 DFQATT, CDR2 SNEGSKA (reference sequence). V was clipped by 5 bases and J by 0 bases, with 14 bases between them. The CDR3 loop is CSALREPSSYEQYF. The CDR3, as DNA: TGCAGTGCTTTGAGGGAGCCCAGCTCCTACGAGCAGTACTTC.

CDR3: CASSQDAYGGEQFF. The DNA of the CDR3 is TGCGCCAGCAGCCAAGACGCGTACGGGGGTGAGCAGTTCTTC. This chain uses TRBV4-3 with TRBJ2-1; TRBD2 is a possible D gene (6 bases). This CDR3 region has 14 residues. The V end was cut by 0 bases, the J end by 9 bases, with 12 bases between. CDR1 and CDR2 from the germline V gene are LGHNA and YSLEER.

In regard to this clonotype: A much larger clone differs from this one at a single base, so this may be a read error. The chain couples TRBV12-3 or TRBV12-4 to TRBJ2-7, with a weak D call TRBD2 (5 bases). Trimming took off 7 bases at V and 4 bases at J, with 20 bases between the two ends. This CDR3 spans 15 amino acids. For the CDR3, the DNA is TGTGCCAGCACCGCGACCCGGCGGGCAAAGTACGAGCAGTACTTC. This encodes CASTATRRAKYEQYF.

This clonotype was seen repeatedly, ten times or more. The rearrangement uses TRBV5-1 and TRBJ2-3; 7 nucleotides align to TRBD2. V lost 5 bases, J lost 3 bases, and 6 bases stayed unmatched. The germline V gene has CDR1 SGHRS and CDR2 YFSETQ. This CDR3 contains 14 residues. This CDR3 reads CASSPSGTTDTQYF. The CDR3, as DNA: TGCGCCAGCAGTCCCAGCGGGACTACAGATACGCAGTATTTT.

V gene TRBV20-1 combines with J gene TRBJ2-1; 10 positions match TRBD2. The CDR3 is 12 residues long. J lost 15 bases, V lost 0 bases, and 5 bases had no gene match. Germline V gene data show CDR1 as DFQATT and CDR2 as SNEGSKA (reference sequence). This CDR3 reads CSARDQRTSGFF. The CDR3 DNA is TGCAGTGCTAGAGATCAAAGGACTAGCGGGTTCTTC.

This clonotype occurred many times. The chain joins TRBV5-1 to TRBJ2-1, with 15 bases identical to TRBD2. From germline, CDR1 is SGHRS and CDR2 YFSETQ. There are 14 residues in the CDR3. The J segment lost 10 bases and the V segment lost 4 bases, leaving 3 bases of the junction unmatched. The CDR3 DNA reads as TGCGCCAGCAGCGCGGGACTAGCGGGAGGCGAGCAGTTCTTC. Protein sequence: CASSAGLAGGEQFF. Supplemented by reference TRBV5-1 and TRBJ2-1, the full variable domain reads KAGVTQTPRYLIKTRGQQVTLSCSPISGHRSVSWYQQTPGQGLQFLFEYFSETQRNKGNFPGRFSGRQFSNSRSEMNVSTLELGDSALYLCASSAGLAGGEQFFGPGTRLTVL.

This clonotype has at least ten counts. The chain is built from TRBV27 and TRBJ2-1; 11 bases fit TRBD2. The CDR3 sequence is 16 residues long. The germline V gene encodes CDR1 MNHEY and CDR2 SMNVEV (reference sequence). The V and J ends lost 3 bases and 9 bases, in that order; junction bases with no gene match: 10. CDR3 DNA sequence: TGTGCCAGCAGTTTCCCCTTAGCGGGAGGGCCCGGTGAGCAGTTCTTC. This encodes CASSFPLAGGPGEQFF.

This clonotype was seen at least ten times. The chain is built from TRBV15 and TRBJ2-1, with 11 nucleotides matching TRBD2. CDR1 and CDR2 from the germline V gene are LNHNV and YYDKDF (reference sequence). The CDR3 is 18 residues long. Trimming cost V 1 base and J 7 bases; bases outside gene matches: 12. CDR3 sequence (DNA): TGTGCCACCAGCAGAGTTCAAGTTGTAGCGGGAGGGCGGAATGAGCAGTTCTTC. Translated: CATSRVQVVAGGRNEQFF.

This clonotype was detected many times. Relative to the germline gene, one junction end is altered; a read error may explain this. The chain carries TRBV7-9 and TRBJ2-5, with a tentative D call TRBD2 (5 bases). The CDR3 is 13 residues long. Germline V gives CDR1 SEHNR, CDR2 FQNEAQ (reference sequence). Written as DNA, the CDR3 is TGTGCCAGCAGCTTAGAGAAGGCGAGCGGTACTCGCTTC. Translated: CASSLEKASGTRF.

The table lists this clonotype with many counts. The rearrangement uses TRBV20-1 and TRBJ2-1, with TRBD2 identical over 7 bases. Per the germline V gene, CDR1 is DFQATT and CDR2 is SNEGSKA (reference sequence). Trimming took 6 bases from V and 12 from J; bases not matched to a gene: 14. This CDR3 spans 13 amino acids. The CDR3 sequence: CSARTSGAAWQFF. CDR3 bases: TGCAGTGCCAGAACCAGCGGGGCCGCCTGGCAGTTCTTC.

This clonotype was seen many times. The chain recombines TRBV12-3 or TRBV12-4 with TRBJ2-1, with 9 bases lining up with TRBD1. The V segment lost 2 bases and the J segment 9 bases; nucleotides outside the gene matches: 14. The CDR3 is 17 amino acids. This CDR3 reads CASSLPAVGQGRGEQFF. The CDR3 DNA reads as TGTGCCAGCAGTTTACCAGCCGTGGGACAGGGACGTGGTGAGCAGTTCTTC.

This clonotype was seen ten or more times. This rearrangement joins TRBV5-1 to TRBJ2-2; TRBD2 matches 9 bases. Trimming took 4 bases from V and 2 from J; bases not matched to a gene: 12. CDR3 size: 18 residues. Germline lookup yields CDR1 SGHRS and CDR2 YFSETQ. CDR3 in amino acids: CASSKGLAVGPNTGELFF. The CDR3 nucleotides read TGCGCCAGCAGCAAGGGACTAGCTGTGGGCCCTAACACCGGGGAGCTGTTTTTT. Filled out from reference TRBV5-1 and TRBJ2-2, the complete variable domain reads KAGVTQTPRYLIKTRGQQVTLSCSPISGHRSVSWYQQTPGQGLQFLFEYFSETQRNKGNFPGRFSGRQFSNSRSEMNVSTLELGDSALYLCASSKGLAVGPNTGELFFGEGSRLTVL.

Concerning this clonotype: With a much larger clone just one base away, this may be a read error. The J gene is TRBJ2-1, the V gene TRBV9; 7 positions match TRBD2. CDR1 is SGDLS and CDR2 is YYNGEE in the germline V gene. This CDR3 has 15 residues. The CDR3 DNA sequence: TGTGCCAGCATCGTAGGCGGGAGCTCCTACAATGAGCAGTTCTTC. Translation: CASIVGGSSYNEQFF.

This rearrangement joins TRBV3-1 to TRBJ2-5, with 10 bases identical to TRBD1. Losses at the gene ends were 5 bases for V and 2 bases for J; bases not matched to a gene: 5. The CDR3 has 15 residues. Germline assignment: CDR1 LGHDT and CDR2 YNNKEL (reference sequence). The CDR3 DNA follows: TGTGCCAGCAGCTACCCGGGACAGGGGCAAGAGACCCAGTACTTC. Amino acid sequence: CASSYPGQGQETQYF.

In its sample, this clonotype was seen many times. The chain is built from TRBV4-1 and TRBJ2-7; D not resolved. The germline CDR1 and CDR2 sequences are MGHRA and YSYEKL. V lost 2 bases to trimming and J lost 4 bases, with 9 bases between them. CDR3 size: 13 residues. CDR3: CASSQSPIYEQYF. CDR3 sequence (DNA): TGCGCCAGCAGCCAAAGCCCGATTTACGAGCAGTACTTC.

Ten or more counts support this clonotype. This rearrangement joins TRBV12-3 or TRBV12-4 to TRBJ2-2, with 9 positions matching TRBD2. V trimming: 7 bases; J trimming: 5 bases; junction bases outside the gene matches: 8. This CDR3 region has 15 residues. The CDR3 loop reads CASTLLAGGTGELFF. CDR3 nucleotide sequence: TGTGCCAGCACCCTACTAGCGGGTGGGACCGGGGAGCTGTTTTTT.

For this clonotype: At one of its ends the junction is not consistent with the germline gene, which may arise from a read error. V usage is TRBV29-1 and J usage is TRBJ2-1; D is perhaps TRBD2 (6 bases). Germline V gene lookup returns CDR1 SQVTM and CDR2 ANQGSEA. The CDR3 has 18 amino acids. The CDR3 DNA sequence: TGCAGCGTTGAAGACCTACCCGATCCGGGGGTAGTTATAAATGAGCAGCTCTTC. This translates into CSVEDLPDPGVVINEQLF.

The genes are TRBV20-1 and TRBJ1-5; TRBD1 agrees at 8 bases. Germline V lookup: CDR1 DFQATT, CDR2 SNEGSKA (reference sequence). V trimming: 2 bases; J trimming: 3 bases; junction bases outside the gene matches: 6. This CDR3 contains 15 residues. This CDR3 is CSARPSGGNNQPQHF. In DNA form, the CDR3 reads TGCAGTGCTAGACCGTCAGGGGGCAACAATCAGCCCCAGCATTTT.

This clonotype was observed at least ten times. The genes are TRBV12-3 or TRBV12-4 and TRBJ1-1, with D unclear. V was pared by 8 bases and J by 4 bases, with 14 bases between. The CDR3 loop spans 13 amino acids. This CDR3 is CASCLREATEAFF. CDR3 DNA sequence: TGTGCCAGCTGCCTGAGGGAGGCCACTGAAGCTTTCTTT.

The sample holds a few counts of this clonotype. CDR3 loop: CASSIGTRGGYNEQFF. The CDR3 region has the DNA TGTGCCAGTAGTATCGGGACCCGAGGGGGTTACAATGAGCAGTTCTTC. The chain recombines TRBV19 with TRBJ2-1; weak D call: TRBD1 (6 bases). From germline, CDR1 is LNHDA and CDR2 SQIVND (reference sequence). Between the trimmed V and J ends, which lost 3 bases and 4 bases, there was a span of 16 bases. The length of the CDR3 is 16 residues.